This TCR beta chain is from a study of blood T cell repertoires in COVID-19. Turning to the study itself: The study drew acute and convalescent COVID-19 samples from the United States, Italy and Spain. T cells, B-cell-depleted T cells, or PBMCs supplied cDNA or gDNA.

Those enrolled in Seattle joined during active infection and were followed longitudinally afterward. In the original analysis: Amplification of reference gene primers provided the estimated nucleated cell counts. The repertoire was sequenced with immunoSEQ multiplex PCR; TCRdb's copy has only in-frame clones and lacks some. The V and J calls and the clone size are those of that table, but D and trimming were determined from the DNA. The sample contains 95,000 to 150,000 clones, roughly 90% of which appear only once. CDR3 length equals 15 residues. V gave up 5 bases and J gave up 3 bases; unmatched junction bases: 9. Germline lookup yields CDR1 SQVTM and CDR2 ANQGSEA.

Sequenced input: peripheral blood. The chain has TRBV29-1 and TRBJ1-2, with 10 bases lining up with TRBD1. The source is a man between 50 and 59 years old with COVID-19, enrolled during active disease. The CDR3 region is CSVLRTGGWDYGYTF. The CDR3 nucleotides are TGCAGCGTTCTGAGGACAGGGGGGTGGGACTATGGCTACACCTTC.